This T cell receptor (beta chain) was identified during a study of T cell responses to AZD1222 COVID-19 vaccine. Study in general: Second doses were pooled across both intervals (about 4 or about 12 weeks). The study's findings and limits: Spike-specific TCR breadth rose after two AZD1222 doses, and depth rose as well. Only 5 or 6 individuals given AZD1222 were seropositive at baseline.

The germline gives CDR1 SGHDT, CDR2 YYEEEE. This CDR3 contains 13 residues. Germline trimming cut 2 bases from V and 6 bases from J; bases unmatched to any gene: 1. The data were produced by immunoSEQ multiplex PCR, yet TCRdb's version contains in-frame clones alone and is incomplete. The sample lists approximately 150,000 clones, more than 70% occurring once. With regard to this clone: Its cognate antigen is unknown.

This sequence joins TRBV5-6 and TRBJ2-3, with 9 bases lining up with TRBD1. The sample here was peripheral blood, taken on day 0 of AZD1222 vaccination. The receptor's source is an adult in good health. The CDR3 coding sequence is TGTGCCAGCAGCTTCGGACAGGGGGATACGCAGTATTTT. Protein sequence: CASSFGQGDTQYF.